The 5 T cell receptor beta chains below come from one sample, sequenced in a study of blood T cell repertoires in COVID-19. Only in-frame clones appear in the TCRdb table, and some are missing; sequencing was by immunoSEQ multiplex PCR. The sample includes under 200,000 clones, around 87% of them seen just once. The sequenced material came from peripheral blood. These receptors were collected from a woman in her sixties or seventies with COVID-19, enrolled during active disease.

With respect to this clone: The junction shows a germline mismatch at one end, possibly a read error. DNA for the CDR3: TGTGCCTGGAGTCTAGAAACAGGGAAGCTGGTGGATTTT. Translating gives CAWSLETGKLVDF. The chain has TRBV30 and TRBJ2-3, with D possibly TRBD1 on 6 matching bases. This CDR3 is 13 amino acids long. Germline CDR1 and CDR2: GTSNPN and SVGIG (reference sequence). The complete variable domain, with remaining parts taken from reference TRBV30 and TRBJ2-3, reads SQTIHQWPATLVQPVGSPLSLECTVEGTSNPNLYWYRQAAGRGLQLLFYSVGIGQISSEVPQNLSASRPQDRQFILSSKKLLLSDSGFYLCAWSLETGKLVDFGPGTRLTVL.

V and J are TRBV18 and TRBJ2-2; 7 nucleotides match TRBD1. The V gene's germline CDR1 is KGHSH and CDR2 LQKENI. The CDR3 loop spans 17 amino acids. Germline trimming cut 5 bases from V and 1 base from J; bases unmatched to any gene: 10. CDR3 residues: CASSMAGTALNTGELFF. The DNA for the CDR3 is TGTGCCAGCTCAATGGCCGGGACAGCGTTGAACACCGGGGAGCTGTTTTTT.

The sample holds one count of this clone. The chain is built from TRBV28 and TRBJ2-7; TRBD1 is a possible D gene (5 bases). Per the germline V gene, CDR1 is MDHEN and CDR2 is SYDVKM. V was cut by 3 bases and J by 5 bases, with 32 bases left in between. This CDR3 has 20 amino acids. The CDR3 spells CASSFLALFGSGGRAHEQYF. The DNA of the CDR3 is TGTGCCAGCAGTTTTCTTGCCTTGTTCGGTTCAGGCGGCAGGGCCCACGAGCAGTACTTC.

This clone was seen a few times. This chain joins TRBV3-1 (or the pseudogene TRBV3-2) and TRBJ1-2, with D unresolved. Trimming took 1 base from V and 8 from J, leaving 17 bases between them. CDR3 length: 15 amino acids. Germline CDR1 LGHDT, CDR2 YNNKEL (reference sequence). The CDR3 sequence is CASSQVTIPPAGYTF. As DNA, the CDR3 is TGTGCCAGCAGCCAAGTTACTATCCCCCCTGCGGGCTACACCTTC.

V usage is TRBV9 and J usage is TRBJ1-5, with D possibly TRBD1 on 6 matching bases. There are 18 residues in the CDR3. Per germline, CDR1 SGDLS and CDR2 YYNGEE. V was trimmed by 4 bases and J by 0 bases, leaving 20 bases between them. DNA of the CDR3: TGTGCCAGCAGCCCGATGGGGGGGGCCCGGTATAGCAATCAGCCCCAGCATTTT. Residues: CASSPMGGARYSNQPQHF. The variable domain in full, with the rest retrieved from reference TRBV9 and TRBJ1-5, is DSGVTQTPKHLITATGQRVTLRCSPRSGDLSVYWYQQSLDQGLQFLIQYYNGEERAKGNILERFSAQQFPDLHSELNLSSLELGDSALYFCASSPMGGARYSNQPQHFGDGTRLSIL.